This T cell receptor beta chain was recovered during a study of PD-L1 blockade in urothelial cancer. For the study at large: Median T cell yield from blood was 110,000 to 150,000.

Germline V gene data show CDR1 as LNHNV and CDR2 as YYDKDF (reference sequence). The V gene lost 1 base and the J gene lost 3 bases, with 12 bases spanning the gap. The length of the CDR3 is 16 residues. Only in-frame clones appear in the TCRdb table, and some are missing; sequencing was by immunoSEQ multiplex PCR. The sample shows about 50,000 clones, approximately 77% of them seen only once. Pretreatment and on-treatment samples were taken, numbering 1 to 8 per patient. Sequenced material: PBMCs, taken around atezolizumab (anti-PD-L1) treatment. The TCR sequence derives from a man between 65 and 85 years old with urothelial cancer. V is TRBV15 and J is TRBJ1-4; TRBD1 might be the D (5 bases). This chain's CDR3 is CATSRGQMLSNEKLFF. As DNA, the CDR3 is TGTGCCACCAGCAGAGGACAGATGCTATCTAATGAAAAACTGTTTTTT.